These 15 T cell receptor beta chains originate from one sample sequenced in a study of control samples from healthy donors and cancer patients. Clones were read by immunoSEQ multiplex PCR, and TCRdb kept only the in-frame ones, dropping some. The table shows 150,000 to 200,000 clones, with roughly 89% occurring only once. The sample taken for sequencing was blood. The receptors here all came from a man aged 25 to 40 in good health.

The rearrangement joins TRBV7-8 to TRBJ2-7; no clear D gene. Deletions cut 2 bases from V and 3 bases from J, with 5 bases between. The CDR3 extends over 12 amino acids. The germline CDR1 and CDR2 sequences are SGHVS and FQNEAQ. CDR3 in DNA: TGTGCCAGCAGCTTAATGGACTACGAGCAGTACTTC. Translation gives CASSLMDYEQYF.

The rearrangement uses TRBV15 and TRBJ1-1; D unclear. There are 13 residues in the CDR3. The V gene lost 6 bases and the J gene lost 2 bases, with 10 bases spanning the gap. Germline V gene sequence: CDR1 LNHNV, CDR2 YYDKDF (reference sequence). In nucleotides, the CDR3 is TGTGCCACCAGAGACGCCTCAAACACTGAAGCTTTCTTT. The encoded protein is CATRDASNTEAFF.

The chain uses TRBV6-5 and TRBJ1-1; D might be TRBD1 (5 bases). Germline V lookup: CDR1 MNHEY, CDR2 SVGAGI. With 0 bases removed from V and 5 bases from J, the gap between germline ends came to 7 bases. The CDR3 runs 13 residues. Written as DNA, the CDR3 is TGTGCCAGCAGTTACTCGGGGGGGACTGAAGCTTTCTTT. It encodes CASSYSGGTEAFF.

The chain links TRBV7-8 to TRBJ1-5, with a weak D call TRBD1 (5 bases). Germline assignment: CDR1 SGHVS and CDR2 FQNEAQ. The CDR3 runs to 16 residues. The V end lost 5 bases, the J end lost 1 base, and 15 bases lay between the germline ends. The CDR3 DNA reads as TGTGCCAGCAGCCCCTGGTGGGGGTCGAGCAATCAGCCCCAGCATTTT. It codes for CASSPWWGSSNQPQHF.

The chain is built from TRBV4-3 and TRBJ2-1; weak D call: TRBD2 (6 bases). The CDR3 runs 15 residues. V lost 0 bases and J 3 bases, leaving 9 bases between the germline ends. Germline lookup yields CDR1 LGHNA and CDR2 YSLEER. The CDR3 loop reads CASSQDSGGYNEQFF. The CDR3 bases are TGCGCCAGCAGCCAAGATAGCGGAGGCTACAATGAGCAGTTCTTC.

This chain links TRBV4-2 with TRBJ1-2, with a possible D match to TRBD1 (6 bases). The CDR3 contains 15 residues. V was trimmed by 0 bases and J by 1 base, leaving 9 bases between them. Germline V CDR1 and CDR2: LGHNA, YNFKEQ. The CDR3 DNA follows: TGTGCCAGCAGCCAAGAAGGACAGTTTAACTATGGCTACACCTTC. Protein: CASSQEGQFNYGYTF.

The V call is TRBV9, the J call TRBJ2-1; TRBD2 matches at 11 bases. Germline assignment: CDR1 SGDLS and CDR2 YYNGEE. This CDR3 spans 14 amino acids. After removal of 2 bases from V and 5 bases from J, the junction contained 0 bases not matched to a gene. CDR3 DNA: TGTGCCAGCAGCGTTAGCGGGGGGGACAATGAGCAGTTCTTC. It specifies CASSVSGGDNEQFF.

The chain couples TRBV7-9 to TRBJ1-4, with D hard to call. The V end lost 0 bases, the J end lost 13 bases, and 27 bases lay between the germline ends. Germline CDR1 reads SEHNR; CDR2 reads FQNEAQ (reference sequence). This CDR3 has 18 residues. Written as DNA, the CDR3 is TGTGCCAGCAGCTTAGCCTTTTCCGGGCCCCCGACAACGAGCATACTGTTTTTT. The encoded protein is CASSLAFSGPPTTSILFF.

This chain connects TRBV7-8 to TRBJ2-1, with 7 bases fitting TRBD2. In germline, CDR1 is SGHVS, CDR2 FQNEAQ. This CDR3 has 16 amino acids. V lost 1 base and J lost 2; bases outside the gene matches: 5. This CDR3 reads CASSLEASGTYNEQFF. In DNA form, the CDR3 reads TGTGCCAGCAGCTTAGAAGCTAGCGGTACCTACAATGAGCAGTTCTTC.

The genes are TRBV11-1 and TRBJ2-3; the match to TRBD2 covers 9 bases. V lost 8 bases and J lost 2; bases outside the gene matches: 2. CDR1 SGHAT and CDR2 FQDESV come from the germline V gene (reference sequence). The CDR3 runs to 13 residues. The CDR3 sequence: CASSSGNTDTQYF. In nucleotides, the CDR3 is TGTGCCAGCTCTAGCGGGAACACAGATACGCAGTATTTT.

This chain uses TRBV28 with TRBJ1-5; D uncertain. In germline, CDR1 is MDHEN, CDR2 SYDVKM. This CDR3 has 16 amino acids. The V gene lost 2 bases and the J gene lost 2 bases, with 13 bases spanning the gap. The chain's CDR3 is CASSLEALRGNQPQHF. CDR3 sequence (DNA): TGTGCCAGCAGTTTAGAGGCACTACGGGGCAATCAGCCCCAGCATTTT.

In its sample, this clone was seen a few times. The chain links TRBV7-9 to TRBJ2-5; 9 positions match TRBD1. In germline, CDR1 is SEHNR, CDR2 FQNEAQ (reference sequence). The CDR3 runs 13 residues. CDR3 protein: CAIGTGYQETQYF. CDR3 bases: TGTGCAATCGGGACAGGGTACCAAGAGACCCAGTACTTC.

This clone was counted once. The junction departs from the called germline gene at one end, perhaps through a read error. The chain carries TRBV6-1 and TRBJ2-5, with D tentatively TRBD2 (6 bases). The CDR3 loop spans 14 amino acids. CDR1 and CDR2 (germline): MNHNS, SASEGT. CDR3 nucleotides: TGTGCCAGCAGGGAAGCGGGTAGCGGAGAGACCCAGTACTTC. Translated: CASREAGSGETQYF.

CDR3 residues: CASSEGLYTGELFF. The CDR3 DNA reads as TGTGCCAGCAGCGAAGGGCTTTACACCGGGGAGCTGTTTTTT. The J gene is TRBJ2-2, the V gene TRBV9; D unresolved. Germline CDR1 reads SGDLS; CDR2 reads YYNGEE. Between the trimmed V and J ends, which lost 3 bases and 3 bases, there was a span of 9 bases. This CDR3 is 14 amino acids long. Filled out from reference TRBV9 and TRBJ2-2, the complete variable domain reads DSGVTQTPKHLITATGQRVTLRCSPRSGDLSVYWYQQSLDQGLQFLIQYYNGEERAKGNILERFSAQQFPDLHSELNLSSLELGDSALYFCASSEGLYTGELFFGEGSRLTVL.

The chain joins TRBV7-9 to TRBJ1-4; TRBD1 aligns across 7 bases. This CDR3 contains 16 residues. CDR1 is SEHNR and CDR2 is FQNEAQ in the germline V gene (reference sequence). V shed 0 bases, J shed 3 bases, and the junction held 4 bases outside the gene matches. DNA for the CDR3: TGTGCCAGCAGCTTAGCGTTGGGACAGTCTAATGAAAAACTGTTTTTT. The encoded protein is CASSLALGQSNEKLFF.